The entry below describes one T cell receptor (beta chain). The target antigen is unknown. The data belong to a study of shared clonotypes between healthy human individuals. Overall study findings and caveats: Researchers found naive subsets generally carried larger estimated richness than memory subsets.

CD8 cells regarded as naive lacked CD45RO, were positively chosen for CCR7, and omitted terminally differentiated effector memory CD45RA+ cells. V lost 0 bases and J lost 2; bases outside the gene matches: 7. The CDR3 length is 16 residues. Germline assignment: CDR1 ENHRY and CDR2 SYGVKD. TCRdb keeps only in-frame clones here, not all; method: immunoSEQ multiplex PCR. This table has a few hundred thousand clones, around 95% appearing once. Sequencing used naive CD8+ T cells sorted from blood. This clonotype originated in a woman aged 25 to 39 in good health. The chain employs TRBV10-3 and TRBJ2-7, with TRBD1 matching over 7 bases. The CDR3 nucleotides are TGTGCCATCAGTGAGTCCACCGGGACAGTGACCTACGAGCAGTACTTC. Protein product: CAISESTGTVTYEQYF.